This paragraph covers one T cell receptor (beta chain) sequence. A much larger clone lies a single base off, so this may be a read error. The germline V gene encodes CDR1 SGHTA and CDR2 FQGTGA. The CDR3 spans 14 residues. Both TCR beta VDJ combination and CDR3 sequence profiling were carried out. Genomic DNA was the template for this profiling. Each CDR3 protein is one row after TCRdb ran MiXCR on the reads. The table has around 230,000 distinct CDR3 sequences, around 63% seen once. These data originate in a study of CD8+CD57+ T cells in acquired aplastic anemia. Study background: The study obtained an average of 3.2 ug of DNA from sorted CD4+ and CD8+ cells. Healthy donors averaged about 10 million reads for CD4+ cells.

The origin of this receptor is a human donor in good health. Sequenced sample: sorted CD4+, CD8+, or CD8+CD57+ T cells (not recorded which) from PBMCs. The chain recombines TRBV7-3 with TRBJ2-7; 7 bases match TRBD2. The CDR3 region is CASSLREVPYGQYF. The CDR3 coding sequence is TGTGCCAGCAGTTTACGGGAGGTCCCATACGGGCAGTACTTC.